This TCR beta chain was found in a study of identical twins. The length of the CDR3 is 15 residues. V was trimmed by 4 bases and J by 4 bases, leaving 15 bases between them. Germline V gene sequence: CDR1 SGDLS, CDR2 YYNGEE. This clonotype was detected many times. TCRdb redid the calling of the 5' RACE reads with MiXCR, one entry per CDR3 protein. The sample includes around 510,000 distinct CDR3 sequences, 13% to 15% of them seen just once. This sample was shared with a second study, whose subject was yellow fever vaccine responses in identical twins.

J is TRBJ1-3 and V is TRBV9, with D possibly matching TRBD1 (5 bases). The sequence was collected from a woman aged 18 to 35 in good health. Sequenced sample: CD4+ T cells sorted from blood. This CDR3 is CASSLRLGTGNTIYF. CDR3 nucleotide sequence: TGTGCCAGCAGCCTCCGTTTGGGGACGGGAAACACCATATATTTT.